The 13 T cell receptor beta chains presented below share a single source sample, sequenced in a study of vaccination and CD4 T cells after COVID-19. The treatment denotes: roughly 11-day PBMC culture with coronavirus spike peptide pools or control peptides (ViraFEST assay). Their target antigens are unknown. With the Oncomine TCR Beta short-read assay, DNA from cultured CD4+ T cells was sequenced. MiXCR, applied by TCRdb to the PCR reads, yields one record per CDR3 protein. This table has over 11,000 distinct CDR3 sequences, around 55% appearing once. This material consisted of CD4+ T cells from blood, cultured in vitro, taken before SARS-CoV-2 vaccination. Every receptor here comes from a human donor who had recovered from COVID-19.

This clonotype was counted a few times. The chain employs TRBV15 and TRBJ1-5; no reliable D call. V was shortened by 1 base and J by 3 bases, with 19 bases between the two germline ends. Germline CDR1 reads LNHNV; CDR2 reads YYDKDF (reference sequence). CDR3 length: 18 amino acids. The DNA for the CDR3 is TGTGCCACCAGCAGAGGCTTCCCCAGGCCCTATAACAATCAGCCCCAGCATTTT. Protein product: CATSRGFPRPYNNQPQHF. Filled out from reference TRBV15 and TRBJ1-5, the complete variable domain reads DAMVIQNPRYQVTQFGKPVTLSCSQTLNHNVMYWYQQKSSQAPKLLFHYYDKDFNNEADTPDNFQSRRPNTSFCFLDIRSPGLGDTAMYLCATSRGFPRPYNNQPQHFGDGTRLSIL.

The rearrangement links TRBV24-1 to TRBJ2-2, with unresolved D. The V and J ends lost 2 bases and 6 bases respectively, with 3 bases between them. CDR1 is KGHDR, CDR2 SFDVKD, per germline. The CDR3 totals 12 residues. CDR3 DNA sequence: TGTGCCACCAGTGATTATGCCGGGGAGCTGTTTTTT. Translation: CATSDYAGELFF.

This clonotype was recorded a few times. The rearrangement joins TRBV20-1 to TRBJ2-5, with 10 bases fitting TRBD1. The CDR3 has 15 amino acids. The ends lost 0 bases at V and 4 bases at J; junction bases unmatched: 5. Germline assignment: CDR1 DFQATT and CDR2 SNEGSKA (reference sequence). The chain's CDR3 is CSARDLRQGAETQYF. The CDR3 coding sequence is TGCAGTGCTAGAGATCTACGACAGGGGGCAGAGACCCAGTACTTC.

This clonotype is termed medium-sized. This chain joins TRBV6-1 and TRBJ2-2; D gene unclear. Trimming stripped 6 bases from V and 0 bases from J, with 14 bases between. Germline CDR1 is MNHNS and CDR2 is SASEGT. The CDR3 loop spans 16 amino acids. The CDR3, as DNA: TGTGCCAGCAGCCCCTCCGGGCCACCGAACACCGGGGAGCTGTTTTTT. This encodes CASSPSGPPNTGELFF.

This rearrangement joins TRBV7-3 to TRBJ2-1, with D unresolved. The CDR3 consists of 13 residues. V gave up 6 bases and J gave up 6 bases, with 12 bases separating them. Looked up from germline, CDR1 is SGHTA and CDR2 is FQGTGA. DNA for the CDR3: TGTGCCAGCAGTTTAGGGTCGGGCAATGAGCAGTTCTTC. Amino acids: CASSLGSGNEQFF.

The chain combines TRBV15 with TRBJ1-2; D ambiguous. Germline CDR1 reads LNHNV; CDR2 reads YYDKDF (reference sequence). V lost 5 bases to trimming and J lost 5 bases, with 6 bases between them. The CDR3 totals 11 residues. The CDR3 region is CATSAGYGYTF. The CDR3 DNA is TGTGCCACCAGCGCAGGATATGGCTACACCTTC. The complete variable domain, with remaining parts taken from reference TRBV15 and TRBJ1-2, reads DAMVIQNPRYQVTQFGKPVTLSCSQTLNHNVMYWYQQKSSQAPKLLFHYYDKDFNNEADTPDNFQSRRPNTSFCFLDIRSPGLGDTAMYLCATSAGYGYTFGSGTRLTVV.

This clonotype was picked up a small number of times. V is TRBV15 and J is TRBJ1-2, with D maybe TRBD1 (6 bases). In germline, CDR1 is LNHNV, CDR2 YYDKDF (reference sequence). Trimming stripped 4 bases from V and 0 bases from J, with 15 bases between. The CDR3 contains 16 residues. DNA for the CDR3: TGTGCCACCAGCACTGGGGGCGCGCTCCCTAACTATGGCTACACCTTC. Amino acid sequence: CATSTGGALPNYGYTF.

A few counts support this clonotype. V gene TRBV20-1 combines with J gene TRBJ1-1, with 7 bases that match TRBD1. This CDR3 spans 13 amino acids. The germline gives CDR1 DFQATT, CDR2 SNEGSKA (reference sequence). With 3 bases clipped from V and 1 base from J, the junction kept 2 bases outside the gene matches. The CDR3 region is CSASGQANTEAFF. Written as DNA, the CDR3 is TGCAGTGCTAGCGGACAGGCGAACACTGAAGCTTTCTTT.

CDR3 nucleotide sequence: TGTGCCATCAGTGAACAGGGAACGCACAATGAGCAGTTCTTC. Protein: CAISEQGTHNEQFF. This rearrangement joins TRBV10-3 to TRBJ2-1; weak D call: TRBD1 (6 bases). Trimming cost V 3 bases and J 5 bases, with 11 bases left between them. CDR3 length: 14 amino acids. Per the germline V gene, CDR1 is ENHRY and CDR2 is SYGVKD.

This clonotype was recorded a few times. This chain joins TRBV6-1 and TRBJ1-2; no clear D. In germline, CDR1 is MNHNS, CDR2 SASEGT. CDR3 size: 12 residues. Trimming left V 5 bases short and J 5 bases short, with 9 bases between. CDR3 coding DNA: TGTGCCAGCAGTAGCCAGGCTTATGGCTACACCTTC. It specifies CASSSQAYGYTF.

The rearrangement uses TRBV20-1 and TRBJ1-5, with D maybe TRBD1 (6 bases). This CDR3 spans 14 amino acids. Trimming shortened V by 5 bases and J by 0 bases, and 11 bases separated the two germline ends. Per the germline V gene, CDR1 is DFQATT and CDR2 is SNEGSKA (reference sequence). CDR3 loop: CSASPGHSNQPQHF. CDR3 bases: TGCAGTGCTTCCCCGGGACATAGCAATCAGCCCCAGCATTTT.

V is TRBV6-1 and J is TRBJ1-3; D may be TRBD1 (6 bases). The germline CDR1 and CDR2 sequences are MNHNS and SASEGT. The CDR3 is made up of 13 amino acids. V was pared by 7 bases and J by 9 bases, with 16 bases between. The CDR3: CASMRTVDGTIYF. CDR3 DNA sequence: TGTGCCAGCATGCGGACAGTTGATGGCACCATATATTTT.

This clonotype was observed a handful of times. The chain is built from TRBV4-1 and TRBJ2-3; a weak D match, TRBD2 (6 bases). The germline CDR1 and CDR2 sequences are MGHRA and YSYEKL. The V end was cut by 3 bases, the J end by 1 base, with 11 bases between. The CDR3 totals 15 residues. The CDR3 coding sequence is TGCGCCAGCAGCCACGAGCGGGCACGCACAGATACGCAGTATTTT. Its translation: CASSHERARTDTQYF.